One and the same sample provided the 32 T cell receptor beta chains below, sequenced in a study of early T cells in non-severe SARS-CoV-2 infection (dated by TCRdb to 2020 to 2023). The protocol used for the library was 5' RACE. The reads were generated on a NextSeq 500. The public sequencing data were trimmed at Q25 with fastp and processed into clonotypes with MiXCR by TCRdb, which kept only in-frame beta chains. Entries that share a CDR3 protein sequence are merged under the most common genes and DNA. For this sample there are tens of thousands of distinct CDR3 sequences; roughly 4.9% appear just once. The top ten hold roughly 3.6% of the sample. Sequences were obtained from whole blood. These receptors all stem from an adult who was a healthcare worker with PCR-confirmed SARS-CoV-2 infection or an uninfected control (not recorded which).

This clonotype has a count of ten or more. This chain uses TRBV20-1 with TRBJ1-4; 9 positions agree with TRBD1. V shed 0 bases, J shed 7 bases, and the junction held 6 bases outside the gene matches. The CDR3 runs to 15 residues. The germline gives CDR1 DFQATT, CDR2 SNEGSKA (reference sequence). This chain's CDR3 is CSARELGQGSEKLFF. In nucleotides, the CDR3 is TGCAGTGCTAGAGAATTGGGACAGGGAAGTGAAAAACTGTTTTTT.

This clonotype showed up many times. V usage is TRBV12-3 or TRBV12-4 and J usage is TRBJ2-3; D is perhaps TRBD2 (7 bases). V was pared by 7 bases and J by 2 bases, with 16 bases between. This CDR3 region has 15 residues. Here the CDR3 DNA reads TGTGCCAGCACCCTAAGGGGGGGGGACACAGATACGCAGTATTTT. It translates to CASTLRGGDTDTQYF.

The CDR3 sequence is CSARTVDSSYEQYF. In DNA form, the CDR3 reads TGCAGTGCTAGAACAGTGGACAGCTCCTACGAGCAGTACTTC. V usage is TRBV20-1 and J usage is TRBJ2-7; TRBD1 might be the D (6 bases). The CDR3 loop spans 14 amino acids. Trimming stripped 2 bases from V and 0 bases from J, with 11 bases between. Per germline, CDR1 DFQATT and CDR2 SNEGSKA (reference sequence).

This clonotype has ten or more counts. V gene TRBV11-2 combines with J gene TRBJ1-2; 8 bases map to TRBD1. CDR1 is SGHAT, CDR2 FQNNGV, per germline. V gave up 0 bases and J gave up 2 bases; unmatched junction bases: 5. This CDR3 comprises 16 residues. DNA for the CDR3: TGTGCCAGCAGCTTAGATTGGGACAGGATAAACTATGGCTACACCTTC. It yields the protein CASSLDWDRINYGYTF.

There are many counts of this clonotype. V usage is TRBV20-1 and J usage is TRBJ2-1; 7 bases agree with TRBD2. The CDR3 is made up of 16 amino acids. Germline V gene data show CDR1 as DFQATT and CDR2 as SNEGSKA (reference sequence). The ends lost 0 bases at V and 5 bases at J; junction bases unmatched: 10. This chain's CDR3 is CSARDWSGKTHNEQFF. The CDR3 coding sequence is TGCAGTGCTAGAGATTGGAGCGGGAAAACGCACAATGAGCAGTTCTTC.

Ten or more counts support this clonotype. The V and J genes are TRBV20-1 and TRBJ2-5, with 10 positions matching TRBD2. CDR1 is DFQATT and CDR2 is SNEGSKA in the germline V gene (reference sequence). V was clipped by 5 bases and J by 5 bases; unmatched bases: 14. This CDR3 has 16 amino acids. The CDR3, as DNA: TGCAGTGCTCATCCCTGGGCTAGCGGGAGCATGGAGACCCAGTACTTC. It is translated as CSAHPWASGSMETQYF.

This clonotype was observed once. A read error is possible here, since a much larger clone lies one base away. The genes are TRBV11-2 and TRBJ2-2, with TRBD2 identical over 8 bases. Germline V lookup: CDR1 SGHAT, CDR2 FQNNGV. CDR3 length: 15 amino acids. The CDR3 nucleotides read TGTGCCAACAGCTTAACTAGCGGGAACACCGGGGAGCTGTTTTTT. Translating it yields CANSLTSGNTGELFF.

As for this clonotype: This may be a read error, as it is one base from a much larger clone. The gene calls are TRBV20-1 and TRBJ2-3, with 10 bases matching TRBD2. V lost 1 base and J lost 5; bases outside the gene matches: 9. Germline values: CDR1 DFQATT, CDR2 SNEGSKA (reference sequence). CDR3 length: 16 residues. CDR3 nucleotide sequence: TGCAGTGCTAGAGGGGGCGCTAGCGGGAGAATAGATACGCAGTATTTT. Residues: CSARGGASGRIDTQYF.

The chain recombines TRBV7-2 with TRBJ2-4; the D gene is possibly TRBD2 (5 bases). Trimming removed 4 bases from V and 0 bases from J, with 10 bases in between. Germline V lookup: CDR1 SGHTA, CDR2 FQGNSA. The CDR3 is made up of 15 amino acids. The CDR3 nucleotides are TGTGCCAGCAGCTCGGGTGGACTAGCCAAAAACATTCAGTACTTC. Residues: CASSSGGLAKNIQYF. The variable domain in full, completed from reference TRBV7-2 and TRBJ2-4, reads GAGVSQSPSNKVTEKGKDVELRCDPISGHTALYWYRQSLGQGLEFLIYFQGNSAPDKSGLPSDRFSAERTGGSVSTLTIQRTQQEDSAVYLCASSSGGLAKNIQYFGAGTRLSVL.

The chain carries TRBV7-2 and TRBJ2-1; 11 nucleotides line up with TRBD2. CDR1 is SGHTA, CDR2 FQGNSA, per germline. The CDR3 is 12 amino acids. V gave up 5 bases and J gave up 14 bases; unmatched junction bases: 5. CDR3 DNA sequence: TGTGCCAGCAGCCCGGGGACTAGCGGTAAGTTCTTC. It yields the protein CASSPGTSGKFF.

This clonotype came up many times. The chain carries TRBV12-3 or TRBV12-4 and TRBJ1-1, with D possibly matching TRBD1 (6 bases). This CDR3 comprises 14 residues. Deletions cut 7 bases from V and 0 bases from J, with 12 bases between. The CDR3 DNA sequence: TGTGCCAGCACCGAGGCAGGGGTGAACACTGAAGCTTTCTTT. Translated, it gives CASTEAGVNTEAFF.

This clonotype was found many times. The chain is built from TRBV7-9 and TRBJ2-7; D remains ambiguous. Germline V CDR1 and CDR2: SEHNR, FQNEAQ (reference sequence). The CDR3 loop spans 14 amino acids. V lost 3 bases and J lost 7, with 16 bases in between. This CDR3 reads CASSLELAGLEQYF. CDR3 coding DNA: TGTGCCAGCAGCTTGGAATTAGCTGGTTTGGAGCAGTACTTC. Filled out from reference TRBV7-9 and TRBJ2-7, the complete variable domain reads DTGVSQNPRHKITKRGQNVTFRCDPISEHNRLYWYRQTLGQGPEFLTYFQNEAQLEKSRLLSDRFSAERPKGSFSTLEIQRTEQGDSAMYLCASSLELAGLEQYFGPGTRLTVT.

This clonotype was recorded many times. This chain connects TRBV7-3 to TRBJ2-7; no clear D. The V gene's germline CDR1 is SGHTA and CDR2 FQGTGA. The CDR3 sequence is 13 residues long. Trimming shortened V by 3 bases and J by 3 bases, and 9 bases separated the two germline ends. For the CDR3, the DNA is TGTGCCAGCAGCTTTGACCGAAGCTACGAGCAGTACTTC. It encodes CASSFDRSYEQYF. Together with reference TRBV7-3 and TRBJ2-7, the CDR3 gives the full variable domain: GAGVSQTPSNKVTEKGKYVELRCDPISGHTALYWYRQSLGQGPEFLIYFQGTGAADDSGLPNDRFFAVRPEGSVSTLKIQRTERGDSAVYLCASSFDRSYEQYFGPGTRLTVT.

This clonotype showed up many times. V usage is TRBV11-2 and J usage is TRBJ2-7; a weak D match, TRBD2 (6 bases). CDR3 length equals 16 residues. The germline V gene has CDR1 SGHAT and CDR2 FQNNGV. V was clipped by 1 base and J by 2 bases, with 15 bases between them. In DNA, the CDR3 is TGTGCCAGCAGCTTAGTGTCGCGCGGGAAGACCTACGAGCAGTACTTC. Its protein is CASSLVSRGKTYEQYF.

In its sample, this clonotype was seen a few times. The chain recombines TRBV29-1 with TRBJ2-5, with D perhaps TRBD1 (5 bases). Per the germline V gene, CDR1 is SQVTM and CDR2 is ANQGSEA. V gave up 4 bases and J gave up 3 bases, with 21 bases separating them. CDR3 length equals 16 residues. This CDR3 is CSVGWGRAVPEETQYF. CDR3 DNA sequence: TGCAGCGTTGGATGGGGCAGAGCAGTGCCCGAAGAGACCCAGTACTTC.

This clonotype was counted a few times. The V and J genes are TRBV24-1 and TRBJ2-3; the D is unclear. Germline CDR1 KGHDR, CDR2 SFDVKD. Trimming pared 2 bases from V and 1 base from J, leaving 9 bases between. The CDR3 length is 15 residues. This CDR3 is CATSDSGRGTDTQYF. The CDR3 DNA sequence: TGTGCCACCAGTGATTCAGGAAGGGGCACAGATACGCAGTATTTT.

This clonotype appeared many times. CDR3 nucleotides: TGTGCCAGCAGTGAAGCGCGCACAGGGTCCGAAAAACTGTTTTTT. Residues: CASSEARTGSEKLFF. The chain carries TRBV6-1 and TRBJ1-4, with D perhaps matching TRBD1 (6 bases). Trimming pared 0 bases from V and 8 bases from J, leaving 13 bases between. The CDR3 spans 15 residues. CDR1 is MNHNS and CDR2 is SASEGT in the germline V gene.

This clonotype was seen ten or more times. This chain connects TRBV18 to TRBJ2-7; D is possibly TRBD1 or TRBD2 (6 bases each). The length of the CDR3 is 15 residues. Germline V lookup: CDR1 KGHSH, CDR2 LQKENI. The V end was cut by 5 bases, the J end by 4 bases, with 18 bases between. The CDR3 DNA sequence: TGTGCCAGCTCAGAAGATCAGGGGAGGTATTACGAGCAGTACTTC. Amino acid sequence: CASSEDQGRYYEQYF.

This clonotype has at least ten counts. The V call is TRBV29-1, the J call TRBJ2-1, with 9 bases matching TRBD2. The CDR3 length is 14 residues. In germline, CDR1 is SQVTM, CDR2 ANQGSEA. V lost 5 bases, J lost 10 bases, and 12 bases stayed unmatched. The CDR3 here is CSVLRREGRGEQFF. The CDR3 DNA follows: TGCAGCGTTCTTAGGCGGGAGGGCCGCGGGGAGCAGTTCTTC.

This clonotype was seen repeatedly, ten times or more. V and J are TRBV9 and TRBJ2-1, with D perhaps TRBD2 (6 bases). CDR3 size: 14 residues. V was trimmed by 6 bases and J by 4 bases, leaving 14 bases between them. Germline CDR1 reads SGDLS; CDR2 reads YYNGEE. The CDR3 sequence: CASTDGTPYNEQFF. The CDR3 DNA sequence: TGTGCCAGCACCGACGGGACTCCTTACAATGAGCAGTTCTTC.

The chain links TRBV10-3 to TRBJ1-3, with D tentatively TRBD1 (5 bases). Germline V gene data show CDR1 as ENHRY and CDR2 as SYGVKD. The CDR3 runs to 15 residues. V lost 5 bases, J lost 0 bases, and 11 bases lay in between. CDR3 loop: CAISLDSFSGNTIYF. CDR3 nucleotides: TGTGCCATCAGTTTAGACAGTTTCTCTGGAAACACCATATATTTT.

In its sample, this clonotype was seen many times. This chain joins TRBV2 and TRBJ1-5, with D possibly matching TRBD1 (6 bases). The CDR3 extends over 16 amino acids. Looked up from germline, CDR1 is SNHLY and CDR2 is FYNNEI. V lost 7 bases to trimming and J lost 4 bases, with 20 bases between them. The CDR3 reads CASKSGGRGQNQPQHF. The CDR3 nucleotides read TGTGCCAGCAAATCAGGAGGCAGGGGTCAAAATCAGCCCCAGCATTTT. The variable domain in full, completed from reference TRBV2 and TRBJ1-5, reads EPEVTQTPSHQVTQMGQEVILRCVPISNHLYFYWYRQILGQKVEFLVSFYNNEISEKSEIFDDQFSVERPDGSNFTLKIRSTKLEDSAMYFCASKSGGRGQNQPQHFGDGTRLSIL.

The chain combines TRBV6-5 with TRBJ2-3; TRBD2 matches at 9 bases. V was pared by 4 bases and J by 1 base, with 3 bases of the junction left unmatched. The CDR3 sequence is 15 residues long. Looked up from germline, CDR1 is MNHEY and CDR2 is SVGAGI. The CDR3 region has the DNA TGTGCCAGCAGTTTCTTAGCGGGAGGCACAGATACGCAGTATTTT. Encoded protein: CASSFLAGGTDTQYF.

The chain carries TRBV10-1 and TRBJ2-7; D may be TRBD1 or TRBD2 (5 bases each). Germline V gene lookup returns CDR1 WNHNN and CDR2 SYGVQD (reference sequence). The ends were cut back, 7 bases at V and 2 bases at J, with 15 bases in the middle. The CDR3 runs 14 residues. CDR3 DNA sequence: TGCGCCAGCAAAAGGGACCTGGAGACCTACGAGCAGTACTTC. Residues: CASKRDLETYEQYF.

This clonotype occurred many times. The chain joins TRBV10-3 to TRBJ1-1; TRBD1 agrees at 7 bases. Germline loops: CDR1 ENHRY, CDR2 SYGVKD. This CDR3 has 13 residues. V was pared by 10 bases and J by 1 base, with 6 bases of the junction left unmatched. The CDR3 loop is CATSDRANTEAFF. The CDR3 nucleotides are TGTGCCACCTCAGACAGGGCGAACACTGAAGCTTTCTTT.

The table lists this clonotype with many counts. The rearrangement joins TRBV7-8 to TRBJ2-1; D is ambiguous. V was cut by 1 base and J by 7 bases, with 8 bases left in between. The CDR3 consists of 13 residues. Germline V gives CDR1 SGHVS, CDR2 FQNEAQ. As DNA, the CDR3 is TGTGCCAGCAGCTTAGGGGGTACGAATGAGCAGTTCTTC. This sequence encodes CASSLGGTNEQFF.

This clonotype has at least ten counts. The chain is built from TRBV5-6 and TRBJ2-7; 8 positions agree with TRBD2. The germline CDR1 and CDR2 sequences are SGHDT and YYEEEE. This CDR3 is 16 amino acids long. The ends lost 4 bases at V and 0 bases at J; junction bases unmatched: 9. The CDR3 is CASSPDPAGVSYEQYF. The CDR3 DNA sequence: TGTGCCAGCAGCCCGGACCCAGCGGGAGTCTCCTACGAGCAGTACTTC.

There are many counts of this clonotype. This chain joins TRBV6-2 or TRBV6-3 and TRBJ2-5; D call uncertain. Germline-derived CDR1 and CDR2 are MNHEY and SVGEGT. The CDR3 spans 21 residues. V was cut by 1 base and J by 4 bases, with 31 bases left in between. The CDR3 DNA reads TGTGCCAGCAGTTACTGGCGCGGCAGAGCGCAATCGGACCAATGGGGAGAGACCCAGTACTTC. It yields the protein CASSYWRGRAQSDQWGETQYF.

This clonotype was counted many times. The CDR3 DNA sequence: TGTGCCAGCAGGACAGGGGATGAGGGCTCTGGCTACACCTTC. Protein product: CASRTGDEGSGYTF. This rearrangement joins TRBV6-4 to TRBJ1-2; 8 bases are shared with TRBD1. V was pared by 6 bases and J by 7 bases, with 10 bases of the junction left unmatched. This CDR3 is 14 amino acids long. Germline V gene lookup returns CDR1 MRHNA and CDR2 SNTAGT.

The CDR3 here is CASSEERYYEQYF. The DNA of the CDR3 is TGTGCCAGCAGCGAGGAACGATACTACGAGCAGTACTTC. The chain is built from TRBV12-3 or TRBV12-4 and TRBJ2-7, with no clear D. The CDR3 consists of 13 residues. The ends were cut back, 6 bases at V and 3 bases at J, with 12 bases in the middle.

This clonotype was seen at least ten times. This chain uses TRBV29-1 with TRBJ1-2; TRBD1 might be the D (6 bases). Germline V lookup: CDR1 SQVTM, CDR2 ANQGSEA. The CDR3 is 16 amino acids. Trimming took off 2 bases at V and 0 bases at J, with 16 bases between the two ends. This CDR3 is CSVESSGGRANYGYTF. The CDR3 region has the DNA TGCAGCGTTGAATCTTCGGGGGGCCGAGCTAACTATGGCTACACCTTC.

This clonotype has at least ten counts. The chain joins TRBV18 to TRBJ2-4; D gene unclear. The CDR3 is 17 residues long. V was shortened by 0 bases and J by 0 bases, with 12 bases between the two germline ends. From germline, CDR1 is KGHSH and CDR2 LQKENI. This CDR3 is CASSPPEASLAKNIQYF. DNA of the CDR3: TGTGCCAGCTCACCACCAGAAGCATCTCTAGCCAAAAACATTCAGTACTTC. Supplemented by reference TRBV18 and TRBJ2-4, the full variable domain reads NAGVMQNPRHLVRRRGQEARLRCSPMKGHSHVYWYRQLPEEGLKFMVYLQKENIIDESGMPKERFSAEFPKEGPSILRIQQVVRGDSAAYFCASSPPEASLAKNIQYFGAGTRLSVL.